One and the same sample provided the 31 T cell receptor beta chains below, sequenced in a study of blood T cell repertoires in COVID-19. Data came from immunoSEQ multiplex PCR; TCRdb stores just in-frame clones and leaves some out. Counted here are some 100,000 clones, approximately 80% occurring once; the ten biggest clones make up roughly 6%. The source material was peripheral blood. The receptors stem from a man in his 70s with acute or convalescent COVID-19.

This clone was found once. The genes are TRBV28 and TRBJ1-1, with D perhaps matching TRBD1 (5 bases). Germline values: CDR1 MDHEN, CDR2 SYDVKM. CDR3 length: 15 amino acids. Trimming removed 5 bases at V and 6 bases at J, with 19 bases between. CDR3 nucleotides: TGTGCCAGCAGTCTTCACCAGGGAGGCGAACCTGAAGCTTTCTTT. Protein sequence: CASSLHQGGEPEAFF. Complete variable domain (other parts from reference TRBV28 and TRBJ1-1): DVKVTQSSRYLVKRTGEKVFLECVQDMDHENMFWYRQDPGLGLRLIYFSYDVKMKEKGDIPEGYSVSREKKERFSLILESASTNQTSMYLCASSLHQGGEPEAFFGQGTRLTVV.

The gene calls are TRBV7-2 and TRBJ2-7, with 7 nucleotides matching TRBD2. The junction had 7 bases not matched to a gene; V was cut back by 5 bases and J by 0 bases. This CDR3 has 15 residues. The germline CDR1 and CDR2 sequences are SGHTA and FQGNSA. The CDR3 DNA sequence: TGTGCCAGCAGCCCTGGACTAGTTATCTCCTACGAGCAGTACTTC. It is translated as CASSPGLVISYEQYF.

The rearrangement joins TRBV5-1 to TRBJ1-4, with a weak D call TRBD1 (6 bases). Germline V gives CDR1 SGHRS, CDR2 YFSETQ. The CDR3 is made up of 15 amino acids. Trimming cost V 0 bases and J 5 bases, with 11 bases left between them. For the CDR3, the DNA is TGCGCCAGCAGCTTGGCGGGGGGCTTCAATGAAAAACTGTTTTTT. Its protein product is CASSLAGGFNEKLFF. The entire variable domain, with the rest obtained from reference TRBV5-1 and TRBJ1-4, is as follows: KAGVTQTPRYLIKTRGQQVTLSCSPISGHRSVSWYQQTPGQGLQFLFEYFSETQRNKGNFPGRFSGRQFSNSRSEMNVSTLELGDSALYLCASSLAGGFNEKLFFGSGTQLSVL.

The gene calls are TRBV5-1 and TRBJ2-7; D is perhaps TRBD2 (5 bases). This CDR3 is built from 16 residues. The germline V gene has CDR1 SGHRS and CDR2 YFSETQ. V lost 2 bases, J lost 0 bases, and 15 bases lay in between. CDR3 protein: CASSFKEDGSSYEQYF. The CDR3 coding sequence is TGCGCCAGCAGCTTCAAGGAGGACGGTAGCTCCTACGAGCAGTACTTC. Supplemented by reference TRBV5-1 and TRBJ2-7, the full variable domain reads KAGVTQTPRYLIKTRGQQVTLSCSPISGHRSVSWYQQTPGQGLQFLFEYFSETQRNKGNFPGRFSGRQFSNSRSEMNVSTLELGDSALYLCASSFKEDGSSYEQYFGPGTRLTVT.

The rearrangement uses TRBV5-6 and TRBJ1-3; tentative D call: TRBD1 (5 bases). Trimming removed 6 bases at V and 0 bases at J, with 16 bases between. CDR1 is SGHDT, CDR2 YYEEEE, per germline. The length of the CDR3 is 16 residues. The CDR3, as DNA: TGTGCCAGCAACCTTAGGGCGGGACCCTCTGGAAACACCATATATTTT. Its protein product is CASNLRAGPSGNTIYF.

This sequence joins TRBV28 and TRBJ2-3, with 10 bases matching TRBD2. CDR3 size: 18 residues. J lost 1 base, V lost 3 bases, and 10 bases had no gene match. Germline CDR1 and CDR2: MDHEN and SYDVKM. The CDR3 here is CASSFPDWSGRGTDTQYF. The CDR3 DNA reads TGTGCCAGCAGTTTCCCCGACTGGAGCGGGAGGGGCACAGATACGCAGTATTTT.

This clone was detected only a few times. The chain joins TRBV10-3 to TRBJ2-1; tentatively, D is TRBD1 (7 bases). Per the germline V gene, CDR1 is ENHRY and CDR2 is SYGVKD. This CDR3 comprises 13 residues. Trimming took off 5 bases at V and 10 bases at J, with 15 bases between the two ends. This CDR3 is CAISPRGENEQFF. The CDR3 coding sequence is TGTGCCATCAGTCCCAGGGGGGAGAACGAGCAGTTCTTC.

This chain links TRBV9 with TRBJ2-5; D is undetermined. Between the trimmed V and J ends, which lost 2 bases and 4 bases, there was a span of 15 bases. The CDR3 is 15 residues long. The V gene's germline CDR1 is SGDLS and CDR2 YYNGEE. This CDR3 reads CASSVSAPPGETQYF. As DNA, the CDR3 is TGTGCCAGCAGCGTGTCAGCGCCCCCCGGAGAGACCCAGTACTTC.

The V call is TRBV15, the J call TRBJ2-7, with 11 bases identical to TRBD1. Germline V gene data show CDR1 as LNHNV and CDR2 as YYDKDF (reference sequence). Trimming at V came to 3 bases and at J to 2 bases, leaving 9 bases not matched to a gene. The CDR3 is 17 residues long. Here the CDR3 reads CATSRALGQGAPYEQYF. The DNA of the CDR3 is TGTGCCACCAGCAGGGCCCTAGGACAGGGGGCACCCTACGAGCAGTACTTC.

This clone has a handful of counts. V gene TRBV9 combines with J gene TRBJ2-1; 13 bases are shared with TRBD2. The length of the CDR3 is 12 residues. Germline V CDR1 and CDR2: SGDLS, YYNGEE. The junction had 5 bases not matched to a gene; V was cut back by 7 bases and J by 13 bases. The CDR3, as DNA: TGTGCCAGCGGTAAGGGACTAGCGGGACAGTTCTTC. It is translated as CASGKGLAGQFF.

This clone has a handful of counts. V is TRBV7-2 and J is TRBJ1-6; D not resolved. The CDR3 runs 14 residues. V was clipped by 0 bases and J by 9 bases, with 9 bases between them. Germline loops: CDR1 SGHTA, CDR2 FQGNSA. The DNA for the CDR3 is TGTGCCAGCAGCTTAGCGTATACTGGTTCACCCCTCCACTTT. Its translation is CASSLAYTGSPLHF.

The chain has TRBV19 and TRBJ2-2; TRBD2 aligns across 9 bases. In germline, CDR1 is LNHDA, CDR2 SQIVND (reference sequence). The CDR3 contains 18 residues. With V trimmed by 6 bases and J by 4 bases, 15 bases remained unmatched. CDR3 DNA sequence: TGTGCCAGTAGGTCTAGCGGGGCCCTTTCAAGGGGCACCGGGGAGCTGTTTTTT. This translates into CASRSSGALSRGTGELFF.

The chain recombines TRBV7-9 with TRBJ2-3; 11 nucleotides agree with TRBD1. Germline assignment: CDR1 SEHNR and CDR2 FQNEAQ (reference sequence). J was trimmed by 4 bases and V by 7 bases; bases with no gene match: 10. The CDR3 consists of 16 residues. As DNA, the CDR3 is TGTGCCAGCATCCCCCCCGGGACAGGGGGATCAGATACGCAGTATTTT. Encoded protein: CASIPPGTGGSDTQYF. The full variable domain, its missing parts supplied by reference TRBV7-9 and TRBJ2-3, is DTGVSQNPRHKITKRGQNVTFRCDPISEHNRLYWYRQTLGQGPEFLTYFQNEAQLEKSRLLSDRFSAERPKGSFSTLEIQRTEQGDSAMYLCASIPPGTGGSDTQYFGPGTRLTVL.

CDR3 DNA sequence: TGTGCCAGCAAAGGGACAGTCGCCTATGGCTACACCTTC. It codes for CASKGTVAYGYTF. The chain combines TRBV7-9 with TRBJ1-2; 7 bases fit TRBD1. With 7 bases clipped from V and 4 bases from J, the junction kept 6 bases outside the gene matches. The CDR3 loop spans 13 amino acids. Germline V gene lookup returns CDR1 SEHNR and CDR2 FQNEAQ (reference sequence). Supplemented by reference TRBV7-9 and TRBJ1-2, the full variable domain reads DTGVSQNPRHKITKRGQNVTFRCDPISEHNRLYWYRQTLGQGPEFLTYFQNEAQLEKSRLLSDRFSAERPKGSFSTLEIQRTEQGDSAMYLCASKGTVAYGYTFGSGTRLTVV.

This chain uses TRBV12-3 or TRBV12-4 with TRBJ1-2; perhaps TRBD1 as D (5 bases). The germline V and J ends were trimmed by 6 bases and 8 bases, with 13 bases remaining between them. CDR3 length equals 12 residues. The CDR3 is CASRGRDVGYTF. As DNA, the CDR3 is TGTGCCAGCAGGGGGCGGGATGTGGGCTACACCTTC.

The V and J genes are TRBV11-2 and TRBJ2-3; tentatively, D is TRBD2 (7 bases). Deletions cut 5 bases from V and 2 bases from J, with 14 bases between. CDR3 length: 15 residues. Per the germline V gene, CDR1 is SGHAT and CDR2 is FQNNGV. As DNA, the CDR3 is TGTGCCAGCAGCCTCATGGGGGGGGCCACAGATACGCAGTATTTT. Residues: CASSLMGGATDTQYF.

This clone occurred a few times. This rearrangement joins TRBV13 to TRBJ2-5, with 7 bases that match TRBD1. The CDR3 loop spans 13 amino acids. CDR1 is PRHDT and CDR2 is FYEKMQ in the germline V gene (reference sequence). Losses at the gene ends were 5 bases for V and 3 bases for J; bases not matched to a gene: 3. The CDR3 DNA reads TGTGCCAGCAGCCTTGACAGGGAAGAGACCCAGTACTTC. It codes for CASSLDREETQYF.

The V gene is TRBV24-1, the J gene TRBJ2-1, with TRBD2 identical over 7 bases. The V segment lost 0 bases and the J segment 2 bases; nucleotides outside the gene matches: 0. The CDR3 has 15 amino acids. Looked up from germline, CDR1 is KGHDR and CDR2 is SFDVKD. In DNA form, the CDR3 reads TGTGCCACCAGTGATTTGGGGGGGGCCTACAATGAGCAGTTCTTC. Its translation: CATSDLGGAYNEQFF.

The chain has TRBV5-4 and TRBJ1-6; D is ambiguous. The CDR3 consists of 17 residues. Germline V gene lookup returns CDR1 SGHNT and CDR2 YYREEE (reference sequence). V gave up 0 bases and J gave up 0 bases, with 10 bases separating them. The CDR3 nucleotides read TGTGCCAGCAGCTTGGTGGGAGCGAGCTCCTATAATTCACCCCTCCACTTT. This sequence encodes CASSLVGASSYNSPLHF.

J is TRBJ2-3 and V is TRBV30; D may be TRBD1 (6 bases). This CDR3 is built from 15 residues. Germline assignment: CDR1 GTSNPN and CDR2 SVGIG (reference sequence). V was cut by 5 bases and J by 4 bases, with 19 bases left in between. The CDR3 DNA reads TGTGCCTGGTGCGGTAAAGGACAGTCGTCAGATACGCAGTATTTT. Translated, it gives CAWCGKGQSSDTQYF. Complete variable domain (other parts from reference TRBV30 and TRBJ2-3): SQTIHQWPATLVQPVGSPLSLECTVEGTSNPNLYWYRQAAGRGLQLLFYSVGIGQISSEVPQNLSASRPQDRQFILSSKKLLLSDSGFYLCAWCGKGQSSDTQYFGPGTRLTVL.

The chain has TRBV3-1 (or the pseudogene TRBV3-2) and TRBJ1-2; 7 bases align to TRBD1. Looked up from germline, CDR1 is LGHDT and CDR2 is YNNKEL (reference sequence). Trimming at V came to 0 bases and at J to 6 bases, leaving 10 bases not matched to a gene. This CDR3 region has 16 residues. CDR3 region: CASSQDRTGPVHGYTF. For the CDR3, the DNA is TGTGCCAGCAGCCAAGACCGGACAGGACCTGTCCATGGCTACACCTTC.

This sequence joins TRBV3-1 (or the pseudogene TRBV3-2) and TRBJ2-3; 9 nucleotides match TRBD2. V lost 5 bases, J lost 4 bases, and 10 bases stayed unmatched. The CDR3 spans 16 residues. Germline V gene sequence: CDR1 LGHDT, CDR2 YNNKEL (reference sequence). DNA of the CDR3: TGTGCCAGCAGCTCGACTAGCGGCCCTGGGGCAGATACGCAGTATTTT. Protein: CASSSTSGPGADTQYF.

The chain carries TRBV28 and TRBJ2-1, with 10 nucleotides matching TRBD1. This CDR3 region has 15 residues. The trim removed 7 bases at V and 5 bases at J, leaving 8 bases unmatched. Germline V CDR1 and CDR2: MDHEN, SYDVKM. This CDR3 is CASTTVGTGDNEQFF. CDR3 bases: TGTGCCAGCACAACCGTCGGGACAGGGGACAATGAGCAGTTCTTC.

V is TRBV7-9 and J is TRBJ1-2, with D unclear. Germline CDR1 SEHNR, CDR2 FQNEAQ (reference sequence). Trimming took 5 bases from V and 8 from J, leaving 21 bases between them. The CDR3 has 15 residues. CDR3 nucleotide sequence: TGTGCCAGCAGCCCCCGTAGGAGCGATTTTTCCGGCTACACCTTC. Residues: CASSPRRSDFSGYTF.

In this sample, this clone turned up once. In nucleotides, the CDR3 is TGTGCCAGCAGCTTTGGGGGTGGGACAGTGAACACTGAAGCTTTCTTT. It is translated as CASSFGGGTVNTEAFF. The V and J genes are TRBV11-2 and TRBJ1-1, with 7 positions matching TRBD1. The V segment lost 3 bases and the J segment 0 bases; nucleotides outside the gene matches: 7. This CDR3 contains 16 residues. CDR1 is SGHAT, CDR2 FQNNGV, per germline. The complete variable domain, with remaining parts taken from reference TRBV11-2 and TRBJ1-1, reads EAGVAQSPRYKIIEKRQSVAFWCNPISGHATLYWYQQILGQGPKLLIQFQNNGVVDDSQLPKDRFSAERLKGVDSTLKIQPAKLEDSAVYLCASSFGGGTVNTEAFFGQGTRLTVV.

V is TRBV7-2 and J is TRBJ2-5; tentatively, D is TRBD2 (5 bases). The length of the CDR3 is 15 residues. Trimming took 5 bases from V and 4 from J, leaving 17 bases between them. Germline loops: CDR1 SGHTA, CDR2 FQGNSA. CDR3 nucleotides: TGTGCCAGCAGCCCACCATCTCGGGCGGGAGAGACCCAGTACTTC. Translating gives CASSPPSRAGETQYF.

The chain recombines TRBV7-3 with TRBJ2-5; D is perhaps TRBD2 (5 bases). This CDR3 comprises 13 residues. In germline, CDR1 is SGHTA, CDR2 FQGTGA. Trimming removed 5 bases at V and 5 bases at J, with 12 bases between. CDR3: CASSPPSSETQYF. The DNA for the CDR3 is TGTGCCAGCAGCCCCCCTAGCTCTGAGACCCAGTACTTC.

The CDR3 region has the DNA TGTGCCAGCAGCTTAGTTGCGGGAGTAGAGACCCAGTACTTC. It translates to CASSLVAGVETQYF. The rearrangement uses TRBV11-2 and TRBJ2-5; 7 bases agree with TRBD2. Germline V gene data show CDR1 as SGHAT and CDR2 as FQNNGV. This CDR3 spans 14 amino acids. V lost 1 base to trimming and J lost 4 bases; unmatched junction nucleotides: 3. The whole variable domain, filled in from reference TRBV11-2 and TRBJ2-5, reads EAGVAQSPRYKIIEKRQSVAFWCNPISGHATLYWYQQILGQGPKLLIQFQNNGVVDDSQLPKDRFSAERLKGVDSTLKIQPAKLEDSAVYLCASSLVAGVETQYFGPGTRLLVL.

V and J are TRBV19 and TRBJ1-3; 9 positions agree with TRBD1. Germline-derived CDR1 and CDR2 are LNHDA and SQIVND (reference sequence). There are 14 residues in the CDR3. Germline trimming cut 4 bases from V and 6 bases from J; bases unmatched to any gene: 4. The CDR3, as DNA: TGTGCCAGTAGTACCAAACAGGGGGCAAACACCATATATTTT. As protein: CASSTKQGANTIYF.

This clone was picked up a small number of times. This chain joins TRBV7-2 and TRBJ2-7; weak D call: TRBD2 (5 bases). The germline V and J ends were trimmed by 0 bases and 3 bases, with 6 bases remaining between them. CDR1 and CDR2 (germline): SGHTA, FQGNSA. The CDR3 loop spans 13 amino acids. The CDR3 sequence: CASSLAGSYEQYF. The CDR3 DNA reads TGTGCCAGCAGCTTAGCGGGGAGCTACGAGCAGTACTTC.

This clone has more than one count but fewer than ten. CDR3 region: CASSMRRVSSGNTIYF. CDR3 bases: TGTGCCAGTAGTATGCGCAGGGTATCCTCTGGAAACACCATATATTTT. The V and J genes are TRBV19 and TRBJ1-3, with D maybe TRBD1 (5 bases). V lost 3 bases to trimming and J lost 0 bases, with 12 bases between them. The CDR3 runs to 16 residues. The germline CDR1 and CDR2 sequences are LNHDA and SQIVND (reference sequence).